This T cell receptor (beta chain) is from a study of T cell responses to AZD1222 COVID-19 vaccine. The repertoire was sequenced with immunoSEQ multiplex PCR; TCRdb's copy has only in-frame clones and lacks some. This sample carries around 85,000 clones, approximately 83% of them seen once, and the ten largest clones take around 5.9%. This CDR3 is 16 amino acids long. Trimming left V 0 bases short and J 3 bases short, with 12 bases between. Germline V gene data show CDR1 as SNHLY and CDR2 as FYNNEI. The study, taken as a whole, reports: Seropositivity was recorded at baseline in only five to seven AZD1222 recipients. White British ancestry dominated among donors, who included more females, and clonal diversity was possibly underestimated. After the peak T cell response, and only then, were repertoires sampled. Spike-specific TCR breadth and depth grew following two AZD1222 doses.

A remark on this clone: The antigen is unknown.

This TCR came from an adult in good health. The material sequenced was peripheral blood, taken on day 0 of AZD1222 vaccination. V and J are TRBV2 and TRBJ1-5; D not resolved. The CDR3 loop reads CASSEAGRSYNQPQHF. The CDR3 DNA reads TGTGCCAGCAGTGAAGCGGGCAGATCTTACAATCAGCCCCAGCATTTT.